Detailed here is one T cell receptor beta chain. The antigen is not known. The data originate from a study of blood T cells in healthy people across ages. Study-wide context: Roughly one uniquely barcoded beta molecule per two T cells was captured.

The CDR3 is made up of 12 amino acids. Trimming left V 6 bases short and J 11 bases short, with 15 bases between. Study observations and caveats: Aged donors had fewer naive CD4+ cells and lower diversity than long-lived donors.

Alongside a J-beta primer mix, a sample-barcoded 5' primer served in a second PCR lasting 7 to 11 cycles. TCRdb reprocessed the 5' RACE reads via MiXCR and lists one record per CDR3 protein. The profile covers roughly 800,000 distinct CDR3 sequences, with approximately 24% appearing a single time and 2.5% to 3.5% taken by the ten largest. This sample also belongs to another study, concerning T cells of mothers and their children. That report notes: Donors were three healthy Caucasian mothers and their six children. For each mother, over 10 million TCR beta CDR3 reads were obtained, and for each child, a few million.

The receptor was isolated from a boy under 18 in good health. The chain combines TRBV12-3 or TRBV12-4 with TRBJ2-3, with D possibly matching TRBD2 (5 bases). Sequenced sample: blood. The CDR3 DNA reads TGTGCCAGCAGCGTGAGGGTAGATGTGCAGTATTTT. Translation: CASSVRVDVQYF.